One and the same sample provided the 24 T cell receptor beta chains below, sequenced in a study of blood T cell repertoires in COVID-19. TCRdb's table, derived via immunoSEQ multiplex PCR, lists solely in-frame clones and lacks some. The profile shows roughly 250,000 clones, approximately 79% of them singletons. Sequencing used peripheral blood. Every receptor here comes from a woman older than 75 with active or convalescent COVID-19.

The rearrangement joins TRBV5-1 to TRBJ1-1, with no clear D. Germline lookup yields CDR1 SGHRS and CDR2 YFSETQ. The CDR3 is 12 residues long. V was trimmed by 4 bases and J by 1 base, leaving 5 bases between them. CDR3 bases: TGCGCCAGCAGCGAGCCGAACACTGAAGCTTTCTTT. Translating gives CASSEPNTEAFF.

The J gene is TRBJ2-1, the V gene TRBV7-8; 7 bases match TRBD1. V dropped 9 bases and J dropped 4; count of bases not matched to a gene: 9. Germline V lookup: CDR1 SGHVS, CDR2 FQNEAQ. This CDR3 region has 14 residues. In nucleotides, the CDR3 is TGTGCCAGTTCCCGGGACAGCCCATACAATGAGCAGTTCTTC. Encoded protein: CASSRDSPYNEQFF.

The J gene is TRBJ2-7, the V gene TRBV2, with TRBD2 matching 12 bases. The trim removed 6 bases at V and 3 bases at J, leaving 3 bases unmatched. Looked up from germline, CDR1 is SNHLY and CDR2 is FYNNEI. The CDR3 covers 14 residues. The CDR3: CASRGLAGLYEQYF. The CDR3 nucleotides are TGTGCCAGCAGAGGACTAGCGGGACTCTACGAGCAGTACTTC.

This clone has more than one count but fewer than ten. CDR3 loop: CASSSNRGYGPQHF. In DNA form, the CDR3 reads TGTGCCAGCAGCTCGAACAGGGGTTATGGGCCCCAGCATTTT. The chain couples TRBV3-1 (or the pseudogene TRBV3-2) to TRBJ1-5; TRBD1 agrees at 7 bases. The CDR3 consists of 14 residues. With V trimmed by 5 bases and J by 9 bases, 10 bases remained unmatched. Germline CDR1 LGHDT, CDR2 YNNKEL (reference sequence).

The chain recombines TRBV2 with TRBJ2-2; 7 positions agree with TRBD1. This CDR3 region has 15 residues. V was clipped by 6 bases and J by 3 bases; unmatched bases: 7. Looked up from germline, CDR1 is SNHLY and CDR2 is FYNNEI. The CDR3 DNA sequence: TGTGCCAGCAGACCGGGACAGACCTACACCGGGGAGCTGTTTTTT. As protein: CASRPGQTYTGELFF. The whole variable domain, filled in from reference TRBV2 and TRBJ2-2, reads EPEVTQTPSHQVTQMGQEVILRCVPISNHLYFYWYRQILGQKVEFLVSFYNNEISEKSEIFDDQFSVERPDGSNFTLKIRSTKLEDSAMYFCASRPGQTYTGELFFGEGSRLTVL.

The chain is built from TRBV4-1 and TRBJ1-2, with D possibly being TRBD1 (6 bases). The germline gives CDR1 MGHRA, CDR2 YSYEKL. The CDR3 is made up of 16 amino acids. Trimming pared 4 bases from V and 9 bases from J, leaving 24 bases between. The CDR3 DNA is TGCGCCAGCAGCCCGGGACAATCCACCAATCTAGTGCGCTACACCTTC. It translates to CASSPGQSTNLVRYTF.

The chain employs TRBV24-1 and TRBJ1-1; D gene ambiguous. CDR3 length: 14 residues. Germline CDR1 and CDR2: KGHDR and SFDVKD. Trimming removed 3 bases from V and 1 base from J, with 8 bases in between. The CDR3 DNA reads TGTGCCACCAGTGATCCCCCGGGGAACACTGAAGCTTTCTTT. It translates to CATSDPPGNTEAFF.

The V gene is TRBV6-5, the J gene TRBJ1-4; no firm D call. CDR3 length: 12 amino acids. CDR1 is MNHEY and CDR2 is SVGAGI in the germline V gene. Trimming pared 6 bases from V and 3 bases from J, leaving 5 bases between. CDR3 amino acids: CASRAANEKLFF. The CDR3 DNA reads as TGTGCCAGCAGGGCTGCTAATGAAAAACTGTTTTTT.

The chain employs TRBV5-1 and TRBJ1-1, with unresolved D. The V end was cut by 6 bases, the J end by 0 bases, with 12 bases between. Germline CDR1 is SGHRS and CDR2 is YFSETQ. CDR3 length equals 14 residues. The CDR3 DNA reads TGCGCCAGCAAGATGAACAGTCTGAACACTGAAGCTTTCTTT. It is translated as CASKMNSLNTEAFF.

The rearrangement links TRBV19 to TRBJ2-1; TRBD1 matches 12 bases. The CDR3 has 16 amino acids. V dropped 5 bases and J dropped 5; count of bases not matched to a gene: 7. Looked up from germline, CDR1 is LNHDA and CDR2 is SQIVND (reference sequence). CDR3 bases: TGTGCCAGTAGTTCACCGGGACAGGGGGCCGACAATGAGCAGTTCTTC. The encoded protein is CASSSPGQGADNEQFF.

This chain connects TRBV6-5 to TRBJ1-4, with TRBD1 matching 7 bases. Germline trimming cut 6 bases from V and 8 bases from J; bases unmatched to any gene: 3. The CDR3 is 12 amino acids. Germline CDR1 is MNHEY and CDR2 is SVGAGI. Here the CDR3 DNA reads TGTGCCAGCAGGAGGGGGCGAGAAAAACTGTTTTTT. Amino acids: CASRRGREKLFF.

The rearrangement uses TRBV11-2 and TRBJ1-1; 9 bases align to TRBD1. With V trimmed by 2 bases and J by 4 bases, 8 bases remained unmatched. There are 16 residues in the CDR3. Germline V gene data show CDR1 as SGHAT and CDR2 as FQNNGV. The CDR3 DNA reads TGTGCCAGCAGCTTATATGGACAGGGGACGGGCACTGAAGCTTTCTTT. Translated: CASSLYGQGTGTEAFF.

This clone was observed many times. This sequence joins TRBV27 and TRBJ2-7; a weak D match, TRBD2 (7 bases). V dropped 3 bases and J dropped 3 bases, with 15 bases sitting between them. Per the germline V gene, CDR1 is MNHEY and CDR2 is SMNVEV (reference sequence). This CDR3 contains 15 residues. The CDR3 loop reads CASSLYGGQNYEQYF. The CDR3 nucleotides read TGTGCCAGCAGTTTGTACGGGGGGCAGAACTACGAGCAGTACTTC.

V gene TRBV6-6 combines with J gene TRBJ2-7; no clear D gene. Trimming shortened V by 6 bases and J by 0 bases, and 15 bases separated the two germline ends. Germline CDR1 MNHNY, CDR2 SVGAGI (reference sequence). CDR3 length: 15 amino acids. CDR3 bases: TGTGCCAGCAGCCCCATCGTGGGCCCCTCCTACGAGCAGTACTTC. This sequence encodes CASSPIVGPSYEQYF.

This clone has more than one count but fewer than ten. The CDR3 DNA reads as TGTGCCACCAGTGGACAGGGGGTTAAATCCCAAGAGACCCAGTACTTC. Amino acids: CATSGQGVKSQETQYF. The chain couples TRBV24-1 to TRBJ2-5, with 9 positions matching TRBD1. CDR3 length: 16 amino acids. Trimming cost V 5 bases and J 1 base; bases outside gene matches: 7. Germline CDR1 is KGHDR and CDR2 is SFDVKD.

J is TRBJ2-5 and V is TRBV5-4, with TRBD2 matching 14 bases. With V trimmed by 4 bases and J by 5 bases, 7 bases remained unmatched. Germline CDR1 reads SGHNT; CDR2 reads YYREEE (reference sequence). This CDR3 has 16 amino acids. The CDR3 region has the DNA TGTGCCAGCAGCCCCGGGACTAGCGGGAGTTCGGAGACCCAGTACTTC. This codes for CASSPGTSGSSETQYF. Supplemented by reference TRBV5-4 and TRBJ2-5, the full variable domain reads ETGVTQSPTHLIKTRGQQVTLRCSSQSGHNTVSWYQQALGQGPQFIFQYYREEENGRGNFPPRFSGLQFPNYSSELNVNALELDDSALYLCASSPGTSGSSETQYFGPGTRLLVL.

The chain employs TRBV4-1 and TRBJ2-7, with a possible D match to TRBD1 (6 bases). The CDR3 contains 15 residues. Germline CDR1 is MGHRA and CDR2 is YSYEKL. The ends were cut back, 1 base at V and 2 bases at J, with 12 bases in the middle. DNA of the CDR3: TGCGCCAGCAGCCAAGTGTCACAGGGTCCCTACGAGCAGTACTTC. Its protein product is CASSQVSQGPYEQYF.

CDR3 amino acids: CASSPGGTEAFF. DNA for the CDR3: TGTGCCAGCTCCCCGGGGGGCACTGAAGCTTTCTTT. The rearrangement joins TRBV3-1 (or the pseudogene TRBV3-2) to TRBJ1-1; D may be TRBD1 (5 bases). V gave up 8 bases and J gave up 4 bases, with 11 bases separating them. This CDR3 is built from 12 residues. Germline CDR1 is LGHDT and CDR2 is YNNKEL (reference sequence).

Details on this clone: The junction does not match germline at one end; this may be a read error. The rearrangement uses TRBV24-1 and TRBJ1-2; perhaps TRBD1 as D (5 bases). Germline lookup yields CDR1 KGHDR and CDR2 SFDVKD. CDR3 length: 12 amino acids. The CDR3 nucleotides read TGTGCCACCGGTGACAGAAACTATGGCTACACCTTC. Translation gives CATGDRNYGYTF.

The chain links TRBV7-2 to TRBJ2-7, with 7 bases lining up with TRBD2. With V trimmed by 0 bases and J by 0 bases, 2 bases remained unmatched. CDR1 SGHTA and CDR2 FQGNSA come from the germline V gene. This CDR3 comprises 15 residues. The CDR3 spells CASSLAGGISYEQYF. In DNA, the CDR3 is TGTGCCAGCAGCTTAGCGGGGGGGATCTCCTACGAGCAGTACTTC. Full variable domain (missing parts from reference TRBV7-2 and TRBJ2-7): GAGVSQSPSNKVTEKGKDVELRCDPISGHTALYWYRQSLGQGLEFLIYFQGNSAPDKSGLPSDRFSAERTGGSVSTLTIQRTQQEDSAVYLCASSLAGGISYEQYFGPGTRLTVT.

The V call is TRBV5-1, the J call TRBJ2-5; a possible D gene is TRBD1 (6 bases). Per the germline V gene, CDR1 is SGHRS and CDR2 is YFSETQ. V was shortened by 0 bases and J by 5 bases, with 14 bases between the two germline ends. The CDR3 is 15 residues long. The CDR3 spells CASSLAGTREETQYF. The CDR3 nucleotides are TGCGCCAGCAGCTTGGCCGGGACAAGGGAGGAGACCCAGTACTTC.

The V call is TRBV19, the J call TRBJ2-3; 7 bases fit TRBD2. The CDR3 length is 18 residues. CDR1 and CDR2 from the germline V gene are LNHDA and SQIVND (reference sequence). V trimming: 7 bases; J trimming: 2 bases; junction bases outside the gene matches: 18. The CDR3 is CASKKRGLASGLTDTQYF. CDR3 coding DNA: TGTGCCAGTAAAAAGAGGGGTTTGGCTAGCGGCCTCACAGATACGCAGTATTTT.

The CDR3 DNA sequence: TGCGCCAGCAGCTTAGGGACAGGGACTGGCCAGCCCCAGCATTTT. Translated: CASSLGTGTGQPQHF. This chain uses TRBV5-1 with TRBJ1-5, with 9 nucleotides matching TRBD1. Per germline, CDR1 SGHRS and CDR2 YFSETQ. Unmatched junction bases numbered 7, after V lost 2 bases and J lost 7 bases. The CDR3 spans 15 residues.

Only one count was recorded for this clone. This chain connects TRBV28 to TRBJ1-1, with 12 bases aligning to TRBD1. V dropped 3 bases and J dropped 5; count of bases not matched to a gene: 7. The CDR3 totals 16 residues. Germline lookup yields CDR1 MDHEN and CDR2 SYDVKM. The CDR3 nucleotides are TGTGCCAGCAGTTTTGGGGACAGGGGGCCGGGGACTGAAGCTTTCTTT. This sequence encodes CASSFGDRGPGTEAFF.